The 22 T cell receptor beta chains listed next were all sequenced from one sample in a study of blood T cells in healthy people across ages. Next came a second PCR, run for 7 to 11 cycles, which used a sample-barcoded 5' primer along with a J-beta primer mix. TCRdb passed the 5' RACE reads through MiXCR, listing each CDR3 protein once. The sample consists of 1.4 million or so distinct CDR3 sequences, less than 45% of them appearing once. The sample was blood. The receptors originated from a young woman in good health.

This clonotype was seen more than once but under ten times. The CDR3 spells CASSVVGAPNEQFF. CDR3 DNA: TGTGCCAGCAGCGTAGTTGGGGCCCCAAATGAGCAGTTCTTC. The chain recombines TRBV9 with TRBJ2-1; a weak D match, TRBD1 (5 bases). Trimming took 0 bases from V and 7 from J, leaving 11 bases between them. Germline V lookup: CDR1 SGDLS, CDR2 YYNGEE. This CDR3 region has 14 residues.

The CDR3 coding sequence is TGCGCCAGCAGCATCCCCGGGGGACAGGGAATTAATGGCTACACCTTC. Translation: CASSIPGGQGINGYTF. This chain links TRBV4-1 with TRBJ1-2; 9 nucleotides match TRBD1. The CDR3 has 16 amino acids. Germline V gene data show CDR1 as MGHRA and CDR2 as YSYEKL. J was trimmed by 6 bases and V by 5 bases; bases with no gene match: 13.

J is TRBJ2-7 and V is TRBV7-2; possible D gene TRBD1, 6 bases. The CDR3 extends over 16 amino acids. Germline CDR1 and CDR2: SGHTA and FQGNSA. V shed 5 bases and J shed 3 bases, with 20 bases lying between them. CDR3: CASSLQGPRKGYEQYF. The CDR3 region has the DNA TGTGCCAGCAGCCTACAGGGACCTAGAAAGGGCTACGAGCAGTACTTC.

At least ten counts were recorded for this clonotype. The rearrangement joins TRBV12-3 or TRBV12-4 to TRBJ1-5; the match to TRBD1 covers 8 bases. J lost 2 bases, V lost 2 bases, and 2 bases had no gene match. This CDR3 comprises 15 residues. The CDR3 region has the DNA TGTGCCAGCAGTTTATTGGGACAGGGCAATCAGCCCCAGCATTTT. Its protein is CASSLLGQGNQPQHF.

V usage is TRBV28 and J usage is TRBJ2-1; perhaps TRBD2 as D (6 bases). The ends were cut back, 7 bases at V and 7 bases at J, with 23 bases in the middle. This CDR3 comprises 16 residues. CDR1 is MDHEN, CDR2 SYDVKM, per germline. CDR3: CASTPHWTNLGNEQFF. DNA for the CDR3: TGTGCCAGCACTCCCCATTGGACTAATCTAGGGAATGAGCAGTTCTTC. Full variable domain (remainder filled in from reference TRBV28 and TRBJ2-1): DVKVTQSSRYLVKRTGEKVFLECVQDMDHENMFWYRQDPGLGLRLIYFSYDVKMKEKGDIPEGYSVSREKKERFSLILESASTNQTSMYLCASTPHWTNLGNEQFFGPGTRLTVL.

This sequence joins TRBV11-2 and TRBJ2-1; D is unresolved. CDR1 and CDR2 (germline): SGHAT, FQNNGV. There are 13 residues in the CDR3. Trimming left V 6 bases short and J 10 bases short, with 16 bases between. CDR3 sequence: CASSPGFRKEQFF. The CDR3 DNA reads TGTGCCAGCAGTCCCGGGTTTCGGAAGGAGCAGTTCTTC. Full variable domain (outside the CDR3, taken from reference TRBV11-2 and TRBJ2-1): EAGVAQSPRYKIIEKRQSVAFWCNPISGHATLYWYQQILGQGPKLLIQFQNNGVVDDSQLPKDRFSAERLKGVDSTLKIQPAKLEDSAVYLCASSPGFRKEQFFGPGTRLTVL.

This chain connects TRBV29-1 to TRBJ1-1; 8 nucleotides align to TRBD1. Per germline, CDR1 SQVTM and CDR2 ANQGSEA. V trimming: 1 base; J trimming: 4 bases; junction bases outside the gene matches: 11. The CDR3 loop spans 16 amino acids. The CDR3 nucleotides read TGCAGCGTTGAAGTCCATCGAACAGGGGGAACCACTGAAGCTTTCTTT. Its protein is CSVEVHRTGGTTEAFF.

This rearrangement joins TRBV4-2 to TRBJ2-5; 7 nucleotides agree with TRBD1. This CDR3 contains 16 residues. With 0 bases clipped from V and 3 bases from J, the junction kept 7 bases outside the gene matches. Germline assignment: CDR1 LGHNA and CDR2 YNFKEQ. The CDR3 loop reads CASSQDRSRGKETQYF. CDR3 DNA sequence: TGTGCCAGCAGCCAAGATCGGAGCAGGGGGAAAGAGACCCAGTACTTC.

This rearrangement joins TRBV3-1 to TRBJ2-3; 7 bases are a match to TRBD1. CDR1 and CDR2 from the germline V gene are LGHDT and YNNKEL (reference sequence). The CDR3 length is 16 residues. V was pared by 1 base and J by 0 bases, with 4 bases of the junction left unmatched. As DNA, the CDR3 is TGTGCCAGCAGCCAAGGGACAGGCACTAGCACAGATACGCAGTATTTT. It yields the protein CASSQGTGTSTDTQYF.

This clonotype showed up just a few times. V and J are TRBV6-2 or TRBV6-3 and TRBJ2-7; 9 bases match TRBD2. There are 15 residues in the CDR3. Germline V gives CDR1 MNHEY, CDR2 SVGEGT. The V and J ends lost 6 bases and 4 bases, in that order; junction bases with no gene match: 10. The CDR3 nucleotides are TGTGCCAGCAGCTCCCGGACTAGCGCCTATTACGAGCAGTACTTC. Protein sequence: CASSSRTSAYYEQYF.

The chain links TRBV19 to TRBJ1-1; D call uncertain. Germline lookup yields CDR1 LNHDA and CDR2 SQIVND (reference sequence). V was pared by 3 bases and J by 6 bases, with 11 bases between. This CDR3 is 13 amino acids long. The CDR3 DNA follows: TGTGCCAGTAGTATTAGTACCGGGGCTGAAGCTTTCTTT. It codes for CASSISTGAEAFF.

The V call is TRBV9, the J call TRBJ1-2; TRBD1 aligns across 11 bases. J was trimmed by 6 bases and V by 4 bases; bases with no gene match: 8. CDR1 and CDR2 (germline): SGDLS, YYNGEE. The CDR3 is 15 amino acids. Here the CDR3 reads CASSSRDRGFHGYTF. DNA of the CDR3: TGTGCCAGCAGCTCCCGGGACAGGGGGTTTCATGGCTACACCTTC.

The chain combines TRBV7-9 with TRBJ2-2; 7 bases are a match to TRBD1. The V gene's germline CDR1 is SEHNR and CDR2 FQNEAQ (reference sequence). CDR3 length equals 16 residues. The V segment lost 5 bases and the J segment 2 bases; nucleotides outside the gene matches: 8. The CDR3 DNA is TGTGCCAGCAGCGACGGGACAGCTGTAAACACCGGGGAGCTGTTTTTT. This translates into CASSDGTAVNTGELFF.

The rearrangement links TRBV6-2 or TRBV6-3 to TRBJ1-6; the match to TRBD1 covers 8 bases. Per germline, CDR1 MNHEY and CDR2 SVGEGT. V was clipped by 8 bases and J by 6 bases; unmatched bases: 6. This CDR3 is 14 amino acids long. CDR3 bases: TGTGCCAGCGCTGACGACAGGGGTAATTCACCCCTCCACTTT. Encoded protein: CASADDRGNSPLHF.

The rearrangement joins TRBV4-3 to TRBJ2-7, with 7 positions matching TRBD1. In germline, CDR1 is LGHNA, CDR2 YSLEER. Trimming took 5 bases from V and 1 from J; bases not matched to a gene: 5. The CDR3 has 14 residues. The CDR3 DNA is TGCGCCAGCAGCAAGGGACAGACTTCCTACGAGCAGTACTTC. Translating it yields CASSKGQTSYEQYF.

This clonotype was found many times. The CDR3 coding sequence is TGCGCCAGCAGCCAAGCCGCCGAGAGCTCCTACGAGCAGTACTTC. Protein sequence: CASSQAAESSYEQYF. The chain is built from TRBV4-1 and TRBJ2-7; D is uncertain. Germline values: CDR1 MGHRA, CDR2 YSYEKL. This CDR3 is built from 15 residues. The V and J ends lost 1 base and 0 bases respectively, with 10 bases between them.

The V gene is TRBV15, the J gene TRBJ2-1, with 7 positions matching TRBD1. This CDR3 has 13 amino acids. Germline-derived CDR1 and CDR2 are LNHNV and YYDKDF (reference sequence). The V gene end was trimmed by 6 bases and the J gene end by 6 bases; junction bases not matched to a gene: 5. CDR3 region: CATRNGQANEQFF. CDR3 nucleotide sequence: TGTGCCACCAGAAATGGACAGGCCAATGAGCAGTTCTTC.

This sequence joins TRBV7-2 and TRBJ1-5; D not resolved. Trimming removed 5 bases from V and 6 bases from J, with 14 bases in between. Germline values: CDR1 SGHTA, CDR2 FQGNSA. CDR3 length: 14 amino acids. The CDR3 spells CASSHPTAGQPQHF. The CDR3 nucleotides are TGTGCCAGCAGCCACCCCACAGCCGGTCAGCCCCAGCATTTT. The variable domain in full, with the rest retrieved from reference TRBV7-2 and TRBJ1-5, is GAGVSQSPSNKVTEKGKDVELRCDPISGHTALYWYRQSLGQGLEFLIYFQGNSAPDKSGLPSDRFSAERTGGSVSTLTIQRTQQEDSAVYLCASSHPTAGQPQHFGDGTRLSIL.

The chain recombines TRBV20-1 with TRBJ1-1; 7 bases line up with TRBD1. Looked up from germline, CDR1 is DFQATT and CDR2 is SNEGSKA (reference sequence). The length of the CDR3 is 14 residues. Losses at the gene ends were 0 bases for V and 4 bases for J; bases not matched to a gene: 5. The CDR3: CSARETTGTTEAFF. The DNA of the CDR3 is TGCAGTGCTAGAGAGACGACAGGGACCACTGAAGCTTTCTTT.

The rearrangement uses TRBV4-1 and TRBJ2-1, with TRBD2 matching 8 bases. This CDR3 has 17 amino acids. J lost 7 bases, V lost 1 base, and 12 bases had no gene match. From germline, CDR1 is MGHRA and CDR2 YSYEKL. The CDR3 DNA reads TGCGCCAGCAGCCAAGGACCACTGGCGGGAGGTAATAATGAGCAGTTCTTC. Its protein product is CASSQGPLAGGNNEQFF.

For this clonotype: One end of the junction fails to match germline, which may point to a read error. The rearrangement links TRBV6-5 to TRBJ2-1, with 13 positions matching TRBD2. The J call is uncertain, as TRBJ2-7 better fits the DNA end. This CDR3 is 15 amino acids long. CDR1 is MNHEY and CDR2 is SVGAGI in the germline V gene. The CDR3, as DNA: TGTGTCAGCAGACTAGCGGGAGGCCAATACAATGAGCAGTACTTC. Translating it yields CVSRLAGGQYNEQYF.

The rearrangement joins TRBV20-1 to TRBJ1-5; no clear D gene. This CDR3 spans 14 amino acids. Germline loops: CDR1 DFQATT, CDR2 SNEGSKA (reference sequence). The V end lost 4 bases, the J end lost 5 bases, and 15 bases lay between the germline ends. CDR3 DNA: TGCAGTGCTACGCCTGGTTCCGCCGATCAGCCCCAGCATTTT. As protein: CSATPGSADQPQHF.